This TCR beta chain emerged from a study of blood T cells in healthy people across ages. The CDR3 runs to 16 residues. Germline CDR1 and CDR2: SGHVS and FQNEAQ. Deletions cut 1 base from V and 8 bases from J, with 18 bases between. Then a second PCR, running about 6 to 12 cycles, was carried out with a sample-barcoded 5' primer and a J-beta primer mix. A template-switch adaptor that had 12 random nucleotides put a tag on each cDNA molecule. In TCRdb, the 5' RACE reads were re-called with MiXCR into one record per CDR3 protein. Among approximately 350,000 distinct CDR3 sequences, about 52% were seen once, and the ten largest hold over 40%.

V and J are TRBV7-8 and TRBJ2-4; no definite D call. The TCR originated in a man between 60 and 70 years old in good health. Sequencing was done on a sample of blood. The CDR3 is CASSLVVGNQKDIQYF. The DNA of the CDR3 is TGTGCCAGCAGCTTAGTAGTGGGAAACCAGAAAGACATTCAGTACTTC.